A single sample gave rise to the 8 T cell receptor beta chains below, sequenced in a study of blood T cell repertoires in COVID-19. Measured with immunoSEQ multiplex PCR; TCRdb has only the in-frame clones, and not every one. Among over 250,000 clones, around nine tenths were seen once, and the ten largest hold approximately 2.2%. Sequenced: peripheral blood. The receptors come from a man between 45 and 60 years old with acute or convalescent COVID-19.

The V gene is TRBV19, the J gene TRBJ1-6; 7 bases match TRBD1. The CDR3 length is 14 residues. With 2 bases clipped from V and 8 bases from J, the junction kept 3 bases outside the gene matches. The V gene's germline CDR1 is LNHDA and CDR2 SQIVND (reference sequence). The CDR3: CASSIRQGDSPLHF. DNA for the CDR3: TGTGCCAGTAGTATACGGCAGGGGGATTCACCCCTCCACTTT. Using reference TRBV19 and TRBJ1-6 for the parts outside the CDR3, the full variable domain is DGGITQSPKYLFRKEGQNVTLSCEQNLNHDAMYWYRQDPGQGLRLIYYSQIVNDFQKGDIAEGYSVSREKKESFPLTVTSAQKNPTAFYLCASSIRQGDSPLHFGNGTRLTVT.

The chain links TRBV4-2 to TRBJ1-1; D remains ambiguous. The CDR3 has 14 amino acids. The germline V gene has CDR1 LGHNA and CDR2 YNFKEQ. V shed 1 base and J shed 3 bases, with 9 bases lying between them. CDR3 nucleotides: TGTGCCAGCAGCCAAGTATCCGGGTACACTGAAGCTTTCTTT. It codes for CASSQVSGYTEAFF.

A single count supports this clone. The chain employs TRBV3-1 (or the pseudogene TRBV3-2) and TRBJ2-6; 7 nucleotides align to TRBD2. Germline V gene lookup returns CDR1 LGHDT and CDR2 YNNKEL (reference sequence). This CDR3 has 18 amino acids. Unmatched junction bases numbered 13, after V lost 3 bases and J lost 5 bases. The CDR3 DNA is TGTGCCAGCAGCCAGTCAGGGAGGGGTGAGGTGAGGGCCAACGTCCTGACTTTC. This sequence encodes CASSQSGRGEVRANVLTF.

The rearrangement links TRBV27 to TRBJ2-3, with 9 bases lining up with TRBD2. This CDR3 contains 18 residues. V shed 0 bases, J shed 5 bases, and the junction held 12 bases outside the gene matches. Germline CDR1 and CDR2: MNHEY and SMNVEV (reference sequence). The CDR3 nucleotides read TGTGCCAGCAGTTTATCTTGGGCTAGCGGGGTTCACAGAGATACGCAGTATTTT. It yields the protein CASSLSWASGVHRDTQYF.

V and J are TRBV6-1 and TRBJ2-3, with D unclear. Germline V gene lookup returns CDR1 MNHNS and CDR2 SASEGT. The V and J ends lost 3 bases and 5 bases respectively, with 18 bases between them. The CDR3 covers 16 residues. The CDR3 loop is CASSERWPDSGDTQYF. The DNA for the CDR3 is TGTGCCAGCAGTGAGCGGTGGCCCGATTCCGGAGATACGCAGTATTTT.

The DNA for the CDR3 is TGTGCCAGCTCCAGGGGGCGCGTCGGTGAGCAGTTCTTC. This codes for CASSRGRVGEQFF. This chain links TRBV6-5 with TRBJ2-1; TRBD1 agrees at 8 bases. Germline CDR1 reads MNHEY; CDR2 reads SVGAGI. This CDR3 comprises 13 residues. V shed 8 bases, J shed 9 bases, and the junction held 9 bases outside the gene matches.

J is TRBJ1-3 and V is TRBV6-5; D is ambiguous. V lost 8 bases to trimming and J lost 9 bases, with 8 bases between them. This CDR3 has 10 residues. CDR1 is MNHEY, CDR2 SVGAGI, per germline. This CDR3 is CASGEVTIYF. CDR3 sequence (DNA): TGTGCCAGCGGGGAGGTCACCATATATTTT.

The chain joins TRBV6-5 to TRBJ1-1; D is unresolved. The germline V and J ends were trimmed by 4 bases and 1 base, with 13 bases remaining between them. CDR1 MNHEY and CDR2 SVGAGI come from the germline V gene. This CDR3 has 15 amino acids. Here the CDR3 reads CASSFHPTANTEAFF. The CDR3 region has the DNA TGTGCCAGCAGTTTCCACCCTACAGCGAACACTGAAGCTTTCTTT.